Below, 13 T cell receptor beta chains from the same sample are listed, as sequenced in a study of blood T cell repertoires in COVID-19. TCRdb's copy holds only in-frame clones and misses some; the assay was immunoSEQ multiplex PCR. The repertoire consists of about 180,000 clones, with about 81% occurring once and the leading ten covering about 11%. The sequenced material came from peripheral blood. The receptors derive from a woman older than 75 with COVID-19, enrolled during active disease.

V and J are TRBV19 and TRBJ1-5; maybe TRBD1 (5 bases). The CDR3 is 17 residues long. Germline V CDR1 and CDR2: LNHDA, SQIVND (reference sequence). V shed 5 bases and J shed 4 bases, with 21 bases lying between them. CDR3 protein: CASSSPPGIGVNQPQHF. The CDR3 region has the DNA TGTGCCAGTAGTTCCCCTCCAGGGATTGGGGTGAATCAGCCCCAGCATTTT.

CDR3 amino acids: CASSLPGQIKTEAFF. The CDR3 DNA reads TGTGCCAGCAGCCTACCGGGACAGATAAAGACTGAAGCTTTCTTT. The chain uses TRBV7-9 and TRBJ1-1, with TRBD1 identical over 7 bases. The CDR3 sequence is 15 residues long. With V trimmed by 5 bases and J by 5 bases, 11 bases remained unmatched. Germline CDR1 and CDR2: SEHNR and FQNEAQ (reference sequence).

V and J are TRBV7-9 and TRBJ1-2, with TRBD1 as a possible D gene (6 bases). From germline, CDR1 is SEHNR and CDR2 FQNEAQ (reference sequence). The ends were cut back, 7 bases at V and 0 bases at J, with 12 bases in the middle. The length of the CDR3 is 14 residues. Here the CDR3 DNA reads TGTGCCAGCAAGGTTGCAGGGGCTAACTATGGCTACACCTTC. It is translated as CASKVAGANYGYTF.

The chain has TRBV5-1 and TRBJ2-1, with D possibly being TRBD2 (7 bases). The CDR3 loop spans 15 amino acids. The V end was cut by 6 bases, the J end by 5 bases, with 18 bases between. Germline CDR1 and CDR2: SGHRS and YFSETQ. The CDR3: CASTGGGTNNNEQFF. CDR3 DNA sequence: TGCGCCAGCACGGGAGGTGGGACAAATAACAATGAGCAGTTCTTC.

With respect to this clone: In the same sample, other DNA sequences code for this CDR3. The genes are TRBV28 and TRBJ2-3; D not certain. V was trimmed by 5 bases and J by 3 bases, leaving 3 bases between them. The CDR3 length is 11 residues. CDR1 is MDHEN and CDR2 is SYDVKM in the germline V gene. The CDR3 protein is CASSLTDTQYF. The CDR3 DNA sequence: TGTGCCAGCAGTCTTACAGATACGCAGTATTTT.

The V call is TRBV29-1, the J call TRBJ2-7; 8 nucleotides agree with TRBD1. The germline V gene encodes CDR1 SQVTM and CDR2 ANQGSEA. The CDR3 extends over 13 amino acids. V shed 7 bases, J shed 0 bases, and the junction held 5 bases outside the gene matches. In DNA form, the CDR3 reads TGCAGCGCCGGACAGGGCCTCTCCTACGAGCAGTACTTC. Translation: CSAGQGLSYEQYF.

This clone was counted only a few times. The chain employs TRBV20-1 and TRBJ1-2; the D is unclear. V lost 1 base, J lost 5 bases, and 5 bases lay in between. Germline V gene sequence: CDR1 DFQATT, CDR2 SNEGSKA (reference sequence). CDR3 length equals 11 residues. DNA of the CDR3: TGCAGTGCTAGAGTCACATATGGCTACACCTTC. This encodes CSARVTYGYTF.

This clone was observed a handful of times. This chain links TRBV11-2 with TRBJ2-1, with D unclear. This CDR3 contains 17 residues. Germline-derived CDR1 and CDR2 are SGHAT and FQNNGV. V lost 0 bases and J lost 6, with 18 bases in between. The CDR3 reads CASSLESPLVSGNEQFF. In nucleotides, the CDR3 is TGTGCCAGCAGCTTAGAATCCCCCCTGGTTTCGGGCAATGAGCAGTTCTTC.

This chain uses TRBV11-3 with TRBJ2-2; D ambiguous. Between the trimmed V and J ends, which lost 1 base and 5 bases, there was a span of 8 bases. CDR1 SGHNT and CDR2 YENEEA come from the germline V gene. The CDR3 runs to 14 residues. CDR3 DNA sequence: TGTGCCAGCAGCTTAGCGTCGGGTACCGGGGAGCTGTTTTTT. Translating gives CASSLASGTGELFF. Full variable domain (missing parts from reference TRBV11-3 and TRBJ2-2): EAGVVQSPRYKIIEKKQPVAFWCNPISGHNTLYWYLQNLGQGPELLIRYENEEAVDDSQLPKDRFSAERLKGVDSTLKIQPAELGDSAVYLCASSLASGTGELFFGEGSRLTVL.

This clone was detected only a few times. The chain carries TRBV7-2 and TRBJ2-7; possibly TRBD1 for D (6 bases). V was pared by 0 bases and J by 6 bases, with 9 bases between. The length of the CDR3 is 13 residues. Germline loops: CDR1 SGHTA, CDR2 FQGNSA. The CDR3 loop reads CASSLAADSEQYF. CDR3 bases: TGTGCCAGCAGCTTAGCGGCGGACAGCGAGCAGTACTTC.

This clone was seen more than once but under ten times. This chain links TRBV7-2 with TRBJ2-7; a weak D match, TRBD2 (6 bases). CDR3 length equals 14 residues. The germline V and J ends were trimmed by 1 base and 2 bases, with 9 bases remaining between them. The germline V gene has CDR1 SGHTA and CDR2 FQGNSA. In DNA, the CDR3 is TGTGCCAGCAGCTTAGTGGCGGGGACCTACGAGCAGTACTTC. Translating it yields CASSLVAGTYEQYF.

The CDR3 nucleotides are TGTGCCAGCAGTGGCGGGAGCGCCGATGAGCAGTTCTTC. It encodes CASSGGSADEQFF. The V gene is TRBV2, the J gene TRBJ2-1; 7 positions match TRBD2. CDR1 is SNHLY, CDR2 FYNNEI, per germline. After removal of 4 bases from V and 8 bases from J, the junction contained 5 bases not matched to a gene. CDR3 size: 13 residues.

This clone was recorded a few times. V usage is TRBV27 and J usage is TRBJ1-5; 7 bases align to TRBD1. Per the germline V gene, CDR1 is MNHEY and CDR2 is SMNVEV (reference sequence). V was clipped by 5 bases and J by 4 bases; unmatched bases: 8. The CDR3 contains 15 residues. CDR3 in amino acids: CASSRTGGRNQPQHF. CDR3 sequence (DNA): TGTGCCAGCAGTAGGACAGGAGGTAGGAATCAGCCCCAGCATTTT.